The present T cell receptor (beta chain) was sequenced within a study of Graves' ophthalmopathy and Graves' hyperthyroidism. The length of the CDR3 is 18 residues. Germline V gene lookup returns CDR1 MNHEY and CDR2 SVGEGT. The junction had 14 bases not matched to a gene; V was cut back by 5 bases and J by 4 bases. Study-wide results and caveats: The model predicted progression of ophthalmopathy with a sensitivity of roughly 66%, and its specificity was approximately 77%.

TCR beta CDR3 regions were amplified from RNA transcripts. The first round was an RT-PCR with HTBI primers, and the second round was a multiplex PCR. TCRdb fed the multiplex PCR reads into MiXCR, producing one record per CDR3 protein. The data hold a few hundred thousand distinct CDR3 sequences, with less than 20% observed a single time. Newly diagnosed hyperthyroidism donors, aged 18 to 65, duration under 2 months. This clonotype was observed at least ten times. Its target is unknown. Sequencing was done on a sample of peripheral blood. J is TRBJ1-5 and V is TRBV6-2 or TRBV6-3; 10 nucleotides match TRBD1. The clonotype was recovered from a woman under 30 with stable Graves' hyperthyroidism. CDR3 protein: CASSRSAGTGVENQPQHF. The CDR3 DNA reads TGTGCCAGCAGTCGTTCGGCCGGGACAGGGGTCGAAAATCAGCCCCAGCATTTT.